The present T cell receptor beta chain was sequenced within a study of OX40 agonist ivuxolimab in advanced cancers. Study background: The dose of intravenous ivuxolimab that patients received every 2 weeks ranged from 0.01 to 10 mg/kg. At 82.7% male, the cohort had a mean age of about 60 years, ranging from roughly 20 to 90. The study reported partial responses in three patients: one hepatocellular carcinoma, two cutaneous melanoma.

Study-wide findings and caveats: Clonal expansion among partial responders at 0.1-3.0 mg/kg ranked near the lowest.

Assay used: immunoSEQ multiplex PCR; TCRdb lists only in-frame clones, some missing. The data contain just under 75,000 clones, 80% to 95% of them singletons. This clone showed up just once. Its antigen remains unidentified. V lost 6 bases and J lost 3; bases outside the gene matches: 6. Germline V gene data show CDR1 as LNHDA and CDR2 as SQIVND (reference sequence). The CDR3 contains 15 residues. The chain has TRBV19 and TRBJ2-2, with 8 positions matching TRBD1. The sample in question was CD4+ or CD8+ T cells sorted from blood, obtained in a trial of the OX40 agonist ivuxolimab. The sequence was collected from an adult with an advanced solid tumor such as melanoma, head and neck, liver or kidney cancer. This CDR3 reads CASSPGGQDTGELFF. DNA for the CDR3: TGTGCCAGTAGCCCAGGGGGCCAGGACACCGGGGAGCTGTTTTTT.